This is a list of T cell receptor beta chains from one sample in a study of control samples from healthy donors and cancer patients. Clones were sequenced by immunoSEQ multiplex PCR, and TCRdb holds only the in-frame ones, with some missing. The sample shows roughly 200,000 clones, and around 2% sits with its ten largest clones. Sequenced input: blood. The origin of the receptors is a woman aged 30 to 39 in good health. The CDR3 runs from the conserved cysteine through the conserved F or W. D genes are given only for firm matches.

d_gene: -; v_gene: TRBV28; j_gene: TRBJ1-2; CDR3aa: CASSEQGNYGYTF; CDR3nt: TGTGCCAGCAGTGAACAGGGAAACTATGGCTACACCTTC
d_gene: -; v_gene: TRBV29-1; j_gene: TRBJ2-7; CDR3aa: CSVGGRQVHEQYF; CDR3nt: TGCAGCGTGGGCGGGAGACAGGTCCACGAGCAGTACTTC
d_gene: -; v_gene: TRBV29-1; j_gene: TRBJ1-4; CDR3aa: CSGRREGEKLFF; CDR3nt: TGCAGCGGACGGAGGGAAGGAGAAAAACTGTTTTTT
d_gene: -; v_gene: TRBV10-1; j_gene: TRBJ2-3; CDR3aa: CASNRGNTDTQYF; CDR3nt: TGCGCCAGCAATCGCGGGAACACAGATACGCAGTATTTT
d_gene: -; v_gene: TRBV12-3/TRBV12-4; j_gene: TRBJ2-5; CDR3aa: CASSLLAETQYF; CDR3nt: TGTGCCAGCAGTTTACTAGCGGAGACCCAGTACTTC
d_gene: -; v_gene: TRBV6-2/TRBV6-3; j_gene: TRBJ2-2; CDR3aa: CASSLSAGELFF; CDR3nt: TGTGCCAGCAGCCTATCCGCCGGGGAGCTGTTTTTT
d_gene: -; v_gene: TRBV10-3; j_gene: TRBJ1-1; CDR3aa: CAISATQNTEAFF; CDR3nt: TGTGCCATCAGTGCAACTCAGAACACTGAAGCTTTCTTT
d_gene: TRBD1; v_gene: TRBV19; j_gene: TRBJ2-5; CDR3aa: CASSTGTGWMETQYF; CDR3nt: TGTGCCAGTAGTACGGGGACAGGGTGGATGGAGACCCAGTACTTC
d_gene: -; v_gene: TRBV2; j_gene: TRBJ2-5; CDR3aa: CASNGDQETQYF; CDR3nt: TGTGCCAGCAACGGCGACCAAGAGACCCAGTACTTC
d_gene: -; v_gene: TRBV12-5; j_gene: TRBJ1-2; CDR3aa: CASAKEGYGYTF; CDR3nt: TGTGCTAGTGCCAAGGAGGGCTATGGCTACACCTTC
d_gene: -; v_gene: TRBV6-2/TRBV6-3; j_gene: TRBJ2-2; CDR3aa: CASSYAGSGGELFF; CDR3nt: TGTGCCAGCAGTTACGCGGGATCGGGGGGGGAGCTGTTTTTT
d_gene: -; v_gene: TRBV2; j_gene: TRBJ2-3; CDR3aa: CASMTSGTDTQYF; CDR3nt: TGTGCCAGCATGACTAGTGGCACAGATACGCAGTATTTT
d_gene: -; v_gene: TRBV5-6; j_gene: TRBJ2-7; CDR3aa: CASSLEAVSYEQYF; CDR3nt: TGTGCCAGCAGCTTGGAGGCGGTATCCTACGAGCAGTACTTC
d_gene: -; v_gene: TRBV5-4; j_gene: TRBJ2-5; CDR3aa: CASSLEVGGRAQETQYF; CDR3nt: TGTGCCAGCAGCTTGGAAGTGGGGGGTCGGGCACAAGAGACCCAGTACTTC
d_gene: -; v_gene: TRBV4-1; j_gene: TRBJ2-5; CDR3aa: CASSQLSGGGAGQETQYF; CDR3nt: TGCGCCAGCAGCCAACTAAGTGGCGGGGGCGCCGGCCAAGAGACCCAGTACTTC
d_gene: TRBD1; v_gene: TRBV4-1; j_gene: TRBJ1-2; CDR3aa: CASSSPRRGQEYGYTF; CDR3nt: TGCGCCAGCAGCTCTCCCCGCCGGGGACAGGAGTATGGCTACACCTTC
d_gene: -; v_gene: TRBV11-2; j_gene: TRBJ1-4; CDR3aa: CASSRNKQKLFF; CDR3nt: TGTGCCAGCAGCCGAAACAAGCAAAAACTGTTTTTT
d_gene: TRBD1; v_gene: TRBV7-9; j_gene: TRBJ1-1; CDR3aa: CASSWDRGRSTEAFF; CDR3nt: TGTGCCAGCAGCTGGGACAGGGGGCGCTCGACTGAAGCTTTCTTT
d_gene: TRBD1; v_gene: TRBV13; j_gene: TRBJ2-7; CDR3aa: CASSRRGQGAYEQYF; CDR3nt: TGTGCCAGCAGCCGTCGCGGACAGGGGGCATACGAGCAGTACTTC
d_gene: -; v_gene: TRBV4-2; j_gene: TRBJ1-4; CDR3aa: CASSQILGGDEKLFF; CDR3nt: TGTGCCAGCAGCCAAATACTGGGGGGGGATGAAAAACTGTTTTTT
d_gene: TRBD1; v_gene: TRBV6-2/TRBV6-3; j_gene: TRBJ1-2; CDR3aa: CASSYTPQGAYGYTF; CDR3nt: TGTGCCAGCAGTTACACTCCACAGGGGGCCTATGGCTACACCTTC
d_gene: -; v_gene: TRBV30; j_gene: TRBJ1-1; CDR3aa: CASERGSNTEAFF; CDR3nt: TGTGCCTCGGAAAGGGGGAGCAACACTGAAGCTTTCTTT
d_gene: -; v_gene: TRBV9; j_gene: TRBJ2-3; CDR3aa: CASSVEGVGTDTQYF; CDR3nt: TGTGCCAGCAGCGTAGAAGGGGTGGGCACAGATACGCAGTATTTT
d_gene: TRBD1; v_gene: TRBV12-3/TRBV12-4; j_gene: TRBJ1-1; CDR3aa: CASSWGQLGEAFF; CDR3nt: TGTGCCAGCAGCTGGGGACAGCTTGGTGAAGCTTTCTTT
d_gene: TRBD1; v_gene: TRBV2; j_gene: TRBJ2-5; CDR3aa: CASKSRDRVWETQYF; CDR3nt: TGTGCCAGCAAGAGCCGGGACAGGGTGTGGGAGACCCAGTACTTC
d_gene: -; v_gene: TRBV27; j_gene: TRBJ1-5; CDR3aa: CASGKYSNQPQHF; CDR3nt: TGTGCCAGCGGAAAATATAGCAATCAGCCCCAGCATTTT
d_gene: -; v_gene: TRBV28; j_gene: TRBJ1-2; CDR3aa: CASSLGPNYGYTF; CDR3nt: TGTGCCAGCAGTTTAGGTCCTAACTATGGCTACACCTTC
d_gene: -; v_gene: TRBV19; j_gene: TRBJ2-2; CDR3aa: CASSHIGQGNTGELFF; CDR3nt: TGTGCCAGTAGTCATATCGGTCAGGGGAACACCGGGGAGCTGTTTTTT
d_gene: TRBD1; v_gene: TRBV28; j_gene: TRBJ2-6; CDR3aa: CASSLDRDRMLSGANVLTF; CDR3nt: TGTGCCAGCAGTTTAGATAGGGACAGGATGCTCTCTGGGGCCAACGTCCTGACTTTC
d_gene: -; v_gene: TRBV6-2/TRBV6-3; j_gene: TRBJ1-1; CDR3aa: CASSLTPRNTEAFF; CDR3nt: TGTGCCAGCAGTTTGACCCCCCGGAACACTGAAGCTTTCTTT
d_gene: -; v_gene: TRBV5-1; j_gene: TRBJ1-5; CDR3aa: CASSWNSNQPQHF; CDR3nt: TGCGCCAGCAGCTGGAATAGCAATCAGCCCCAGCATTTT
d_gene: TRBD2; v_gene: TRBV29-1; j_gene: TRBJ2-1; CDR3aa: CSVETRGGRLNEQFF; CDR3nt: TGCAGCGTTGAAACCCGCGGGGGGCGATTGAATGAGCAGTTCTTC
d_gene: TRBD1; v_gene: TRBV28; j_gene: TRBJ2-3; CDR3aa: CASSFRTGVVDTQYF; CDR3nt: TGTGCCAGCAGTTTTAGGACAGGGGTTGTAGATACGCAGTATTTT
d_gene: -; v_gene: TRBV7-8; j_gene: TRBJ1-1; CDR3aa: CASSLVGGRMNTEAFF; CDR3nt: TGTGCCAGCAGCTTAGTGGGTGGACGGATGAACACTGAAGCTTTCTTT
d_gene: -; v_gene: TRBV6-5; j_gene: TRBJ1-4; CDR3aa: CASSYRSGGPGEKLFF; CDR3nt: TGTGCCAGCAGTTACAGGTCAGGAGGACCAGGGGAAAAACTGTTTTTT
d_gene: TRBD1; v_gene: TRBV18; j_gene: TRBJ1-1; CDR3aa: CASSPTLGVTGGKENTEAFF; CDR3nt: TGTGCCAGCTCACCCACCCTGGGGGTGACAGGGGGCAAAGAGAACACTGAAGCTTTCTTT
d_gene: TRBD2; v_gene: TRBV19; j_gene: TRBJ2-2; CDR3aa: CATSGGPAGELFF; CDR3nt: TGTGCCACTAGCGGGGGGCCGGCCGGGGAGCTGTTTTTT
d_gene: TRBD1; v_gene: TRBV7-9; j_gene: TRBJ2-2; CDR3aa: CASSLRTGHNGELFF; CDR3nt: TGTGCCAGCAGCTTACGGACAGGGCATAACGGGGAGCTGTTTTTT
d_gene: -; v_gene: TRBV5-4; j_gene: TRBJ1-6; CDR3aa: CASSLTDNSPLHF; CDR3nt: TGTGCCAGCAGCTTGACAGATAATTCACCCCTCCACTTT
d_gene: -; v_gene: TRBV19; j_gene: TRBJ2-7; CDR3aa: CASSIGRQAPTVQYF; CDR3nt: TGTGCCAGTAGTATAGGGCGGCAGGCCCCAACTGTGCAGTACTTC
d_gene: TRBD2; v_gene: TRBV12-5; j_gene: TRBJ2-1; CDR3aa: CASGSHRLARGGEQFF; CDR3nt: TGTGCTAGTGGATCCCACAGGTTAGCCCGCGGGGGTGAGCAGTTCTTC
d_gene: TRBD2; v_gene: TRBV5-6; j_gene: TRBJ2-7; CDR3aa: CASSPPGLAVYEQYF; CDR3nt: TGTGCCAGCAGCCCACCGGGACTAGCCGTTTACGAGCAGTACTTC
d_gene: -; v_gene: TRBV6-5; j_gene: TRBJ1-4; CDR3aa: CASSPRRSKLFF; CDR3nt: TGTGCCAGCAGTCCGAGGAGGTCGAAACTGTTTTTT
d_gene: -; v_gene: TRBV4-2; j_gene: TRBJ2-1; CDR3aa: CACAGTEYNEQFF; CDR3nt: TGTGCCTGCGCTGGGACCGAGTACAATGAGCAGTTCTTC
d_gene: -; v_gene: TRBV18; j_gene: TRBJ1-3; CDR3aa: CASSPQRGTVGNTIYF; CDR3nt: TGTGCCAGCTCACCACAAAGGGGGACGGTTGGAAACACCATATATTTT
d_gene: TRBD1; v_gene: TRBV6-5; j_gene: TRBJ1-1; CDR3aa: CASSYLRTGGTEAFF; CDR3nt: TGTGCCAGCAGTTACCTAAGGACAGGGGGCACTGAAGCTTTCTTT
d_gene: -; v_gene: TRBV7-2; j_gene: TRBJ1-5; CDR3aa: CASSLIGGDQPQHF; CDR3nt: TGTGCCAGCAGCTTAATAGGGGGGGATCAGCCCCAGCATTTT
d_gene: TRBD1; v_gene: TRBV5-1; j_gene: TRBJ1-1; CDR3aa: CASSLGTGRMNTEAFF; CDR3nt: TGCGCCAGCAGCTTGGGGACAGGTCGAATGAACACTGAAGCTTTCTTT
d_gene: -; v_gene: TRBV6-5; j_gene: TRBJ1-2; CDR3aa: CASSYSYGSYGYTF; CDR3nt: TGTGCCAGCAGTTACTCCTATGGCAGCTATGGCTACACCTTC
d_gene: TRBD1; v_gene: TRBV3-1/TRBV3-2; j_gene: TRBJ1-2; CDR3aa: CASQTGATGPHGYTF; CDR3nt: TGTGCCTCCCAGACAGGGGCCACGGGCCCCCATGGCTACACCTTC
d_gene: -; v_gene: TRBV7-9; j_gene: TRBJ2-1; CDR3aa: CASSLAGERAYNEQFF; CDR3nt: TGTGCCAGCAGCTTAGCGGGGGAAAGGGCCTACAATGAGCAGTTCTTC
d_gene: -; v_gene: TRBV7-9; j_gene: TRBJ1-2; CDR3aa: CASSWDQNGYTF; CDR3nt: TGTGCCAGCAGCTGGGATCAAAATGGCTACACCTTC
d_gene: -; v_gene: TRBV6-5; j_gene: TRBJ2-3; CDR3aa: CASRTGASTDTQYF; CDR3nt: TGTGCCAGCAGAACGGGGGCTAGCACAGATACGCAGTATTTT
d_gene: -; v_gene: TRBV11-3; j_gene: TRBJ2-1; CDR3aa: CASSLGGGAAYNEQFF; CDR3nt: TGTGCCAGCAGCTTAGGTGGAGGGGCAGCCTACAATGAGCAGTTCTTC
d_gene: TRBD1; v_gene: TRBV5-1; j_gene: TRBJ1-1; CDR3aa: CASSIGQGAGEAFF; CDR3nt: TGCGCCAGCAGCATAGGACAGGGGGCGGGCGAAGCTTTCTTT